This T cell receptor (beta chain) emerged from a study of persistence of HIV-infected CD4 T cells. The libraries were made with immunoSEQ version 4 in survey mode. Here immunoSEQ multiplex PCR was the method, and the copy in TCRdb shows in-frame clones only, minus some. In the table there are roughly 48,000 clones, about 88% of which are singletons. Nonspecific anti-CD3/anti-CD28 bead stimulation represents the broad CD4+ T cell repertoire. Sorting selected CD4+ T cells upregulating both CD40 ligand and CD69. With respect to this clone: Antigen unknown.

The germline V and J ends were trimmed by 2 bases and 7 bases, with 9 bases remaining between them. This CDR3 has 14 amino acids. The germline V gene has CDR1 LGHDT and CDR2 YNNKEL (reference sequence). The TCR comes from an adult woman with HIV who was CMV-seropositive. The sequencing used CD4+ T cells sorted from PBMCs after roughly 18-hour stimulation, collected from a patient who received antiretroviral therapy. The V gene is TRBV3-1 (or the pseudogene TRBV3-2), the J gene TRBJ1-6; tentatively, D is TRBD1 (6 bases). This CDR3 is CASSQQGKNSPLHF. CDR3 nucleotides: TGTGCCAGCAGCCAACAGGGGAAGAATTCACCCCTCCACTTT.